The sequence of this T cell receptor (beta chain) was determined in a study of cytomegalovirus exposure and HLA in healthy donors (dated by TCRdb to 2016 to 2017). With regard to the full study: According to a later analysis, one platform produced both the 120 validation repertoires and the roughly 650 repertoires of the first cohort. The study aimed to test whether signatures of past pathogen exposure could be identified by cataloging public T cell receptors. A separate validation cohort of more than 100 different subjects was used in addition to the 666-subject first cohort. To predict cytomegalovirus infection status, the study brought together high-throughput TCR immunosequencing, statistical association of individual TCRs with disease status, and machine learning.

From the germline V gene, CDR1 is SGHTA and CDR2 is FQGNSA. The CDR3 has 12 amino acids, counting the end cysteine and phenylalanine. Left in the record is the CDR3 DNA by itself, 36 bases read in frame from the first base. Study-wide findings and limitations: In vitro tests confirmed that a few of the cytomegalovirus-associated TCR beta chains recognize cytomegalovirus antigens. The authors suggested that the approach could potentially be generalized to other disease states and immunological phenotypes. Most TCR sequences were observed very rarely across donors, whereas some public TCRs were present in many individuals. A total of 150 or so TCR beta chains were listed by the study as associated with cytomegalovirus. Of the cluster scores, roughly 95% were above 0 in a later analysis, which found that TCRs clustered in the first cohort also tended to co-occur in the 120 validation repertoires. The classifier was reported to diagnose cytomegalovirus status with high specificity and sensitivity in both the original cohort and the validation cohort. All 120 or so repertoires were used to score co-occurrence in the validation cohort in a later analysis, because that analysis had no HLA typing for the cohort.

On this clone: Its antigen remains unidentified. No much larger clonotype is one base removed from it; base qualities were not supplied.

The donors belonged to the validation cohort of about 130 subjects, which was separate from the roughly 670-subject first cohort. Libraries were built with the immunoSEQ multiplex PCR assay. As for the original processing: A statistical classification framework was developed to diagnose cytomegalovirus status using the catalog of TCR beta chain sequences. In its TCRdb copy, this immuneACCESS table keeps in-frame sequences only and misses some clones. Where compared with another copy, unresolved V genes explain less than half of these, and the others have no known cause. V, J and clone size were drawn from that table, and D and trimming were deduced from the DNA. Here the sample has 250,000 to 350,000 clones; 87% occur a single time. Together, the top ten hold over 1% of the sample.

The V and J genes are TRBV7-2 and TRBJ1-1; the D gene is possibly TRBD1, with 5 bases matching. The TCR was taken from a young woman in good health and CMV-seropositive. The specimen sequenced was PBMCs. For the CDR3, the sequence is CVSWTLNTEAFF. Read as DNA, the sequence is TGTGTGAGCTGGACACTGAACACTGAAGCTTTCTTT.